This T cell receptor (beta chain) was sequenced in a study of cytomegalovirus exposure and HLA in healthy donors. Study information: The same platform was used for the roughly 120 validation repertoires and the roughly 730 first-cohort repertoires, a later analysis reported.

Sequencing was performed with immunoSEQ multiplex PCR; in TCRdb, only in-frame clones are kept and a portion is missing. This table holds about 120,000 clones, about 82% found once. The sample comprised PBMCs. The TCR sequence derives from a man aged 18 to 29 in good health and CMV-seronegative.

CDR3 sequence reads: CAWRSGDRDQPQHF. The CDR3 DNA follows: TGTGCCTGGAGGTCAGGGGATAGGGATCAGCCCCAGCATTTT. The chain uses TRBV30 and TRBJ1-5; tentative D call: TRBD1 (6 bases). Trimming left V 3 bases short and J 5 bases short, with 14 bases between. The CDR3 sequence is 14 residues long. CDR1 is GTSNPN, CDR2 SVGIG, per germline (reference sequence).